Each of the 21 T cell receptor beta chains below was sequenced from the same sample in a study of T cells in Graves' hyperthyroidism and ophthalmopathy. TCR beta CDR3 regions were amplified from RNA. HTBI primers were employed in a first-round RT-PCR of the TCR CDR3. One entry per CDR3 protein, called by TCRdb with MiXCR from the multiplex PCR reads. Here the sample spans about 360,000 distinct CDR3 sequences, less than 15% being singletons. The material sequenced was blood. The receptors shown here come from a woman aged 18-29 years with Graves' hyperthyroidism.

This clonotype was seen at least ten times. The chain has TRBV10-3 and TRBJ2-7; tentatively, D is TRBD1 (6 bases). This CDR3 region has 12 residues. V lost 8 bases and J lost 6, with 14 bases in between. The germline V gene has CDR1 ENHRY and CDR2 SYGVKD. The DNA for the CDR3 is TGTGCCATCTCGGACAGTTCGGGCGAGCAGTACTTC. Its protein product is CAISDSSGEQYF.

The V and J genes are TRBV7-8 and TRBJ2-2; TRBD2 agrees at 7 bases. With V trimmed by 3 bases and J by 1 base, 5 bases remained unmatched. In germline, CDR1 is SGHVS, CDR2 FQNEAQ. This CDR3 comprises 16 residues. CDR3 nucleotides: TGTGCCAGCAGCTTGGGAGCGGGGAGGAACACCGGGGAGCTGTTTTTT. Translation: CASSLGAGRNTGELFF.

This clonotype was observed at least ten times. DNA of the CDR3: TGTGCCAGCAGCTCAGACAGCCTGATTTATAATTCACCCCTCCACTTT. Amino acid sequence: CASSSDSLIYNSPLHF. The genes are TRBV7-9 and TRBJ1-6; D is possibly TRBD1 (5 bases). This CDR3 is 16 amino acids long. Germline V gene data show CDR1 as SEHNR and CDR2 as FQNEAQ (reference sequence). Deletions cut 4 bases from V and 4 bases from J, with 14 bases between. The full variable domain, rest sourced from reference TRBV7-9 and TRBJ1-6, is DTGVSQNPRHKITKRGQNVTFRCDPISEHNRLYWYRQTLGQGPEFLTYFQNEAQLEKSRLLSDRFSAERPKGSFSTLEIQRTEQGDSAMYLCASSSDSLIYNSPLHFGNGTRLTVT.

To note about this clonotype: A much larger clonotype is one base distant, so this may be a read error. The chain couples TRBV12-3 or TRBV12-4 to TRBJ1-5; no definite D call. The CDR3 consists of 12 residues. The CDR3 here is CASTSTNQPRHF. The CDR3 DNA reads as TGTGCCAGCACCTCAACCAATCAGCCCCGGCATTTT.

Note on this clonotype: Given a much more abundant clone one base away, this may be a read error. This chain uses TRBV6-1 with TRBJ2-7; D might be TRBD1 or TRBD2, each matching 5 bases. Germline V gene lookup returns CDR1 MNHNS and CDR2 SASEGT. The CDR3 runs 12 residues. With 7 bases removed from V and 5 bases from J, the gap between germline ends came to 12 bases. The CDR3 nucleotides are TGTGCCAGCAACAGGAGGCTCGACGAGCAGTACTTC. Translation: CASNRRLDEQYF.

For this clonotype: This may come from a read error, since a much larger clone is one base off. The V and J genes are TRBV12-3 or TRBV12-4 and TRBJ2-3, with TRBD2 matching 8 bases. J gave up 6 bases and V 5 bases, and 10 bases lay outside the gene matches. This CDR3 comprises 15 residues. CDR3 loop: CASSDPGGPSDTQYF. The CDR3 DNA reads as TGTGCCAGCAGTGACCCGGGGGGGCCATCGGATACGCAGTATTTT.

This clonotype was seen repeatedly, ten times or more. V usage is TRBV5-6 and J usage is TRBJ2-3; 8 bases agree with TRBD1. The CDR3 has 15 amino acids. Per the germline V gene, CDR1 is SGHDT and CDR2 is YYEEEE. J was trimmed by 2 bases and V by 0 bases; bases with no gene match: 2. The CDR3 sequence is CASSLGTGYTDTQYF. In DNA form, the CDR3 reads TGTGCCAGCAGCTTGGGGACAGGGTACACAGATACGCAGTATTTT.

In this sample, this clonotype turned up many times. The V gene is TRBV29-1, the J gene TRBJ2-1; D is unresolved. With 1 base removed from V and 3 bases from J, the gap between germline ends came to 10 bases. Germline V lookup: CDR1 SQVTM, CDR2 ANQGSEA. The CDR3 sequence is 14 residues long. The CDR3 DNA sequence: TGCAGCGTTGAAGGTATAGTATTCTACAATGAGCAGTTCTTC. It yields the protein CSVEGIVFYNEQFF.

This clonotype was seen many times. J is TRBJ2-3 and V is TRBV4-3; 8 nucleotides match TRBD1. CDR3 length: 15 amino acids. Germline lookup yields CDR1 LGHNA and CDR2 YSLEER. The V segment lost 4 bases and the J segment 5 bases; nucleotides outside the gene matches: 8. The CDR3 here is CASSREDRVEDTQYF. CDR3 DNA: TGCGCCAGCAGCCGAGAGGACAGGGTGGAAGATACGCAGTATTTT.

This clonotype was counted ten times or more. The V and J genes are TRBV11-2 and TRBJ1-2, with D possibly matching TRBD1 (5 bases). CDR1 is SGHAT and CDR2 is FQNNGV in the germline V gene. The CDR3 is 14 residues long. The ends were cut back, 3 bases at V and 7 bases at J, with 15 bases in the middle. The chain's CDR3 is CASSLHPGIAGYTF. As DNA, the CDR3 is TGTGCCAGCAGCTTGCATCCAGGGATTGCTGGCTACACCTTC.

The chain has TRBV30 and TRBJ1-5, with D hard to call. Trimming removed 0 bases at V and 10 bases at J, with 7 bases between. CDR1 is GTSNPN and CDR2 is SVGIG in the germline V gene (reference sequence). The CDR3 totals 11 residues. CDR3 sequence reads: CAWSVLGPQHF. The CDR3 region has the DNA TGTGCCTGGAGTGTTCTCGGCCCCCAGCATTTT.

This clonotype was recorded at least ten times. The chain links TRBV28 to TRBJ1-2; TRBD1 matches 8 bases. This CDR3 region has 14 residues. The V and J ends lost 6 bases and 6 bases, in that order; junction bases with no gene match: 9. Germline values: CDR1 MDHEN, CDR2 SYDVKM. In nucleotides, the CDR3 is TGTGCCAGCAGCTCCCCGGACAGGGTAAATGGCTACACCTTC. Its protein is CASSSPDRVNGYTF.

The chain links TRBV28 to TRBJ1-1; 12 nucleotides align to TRBD1. Losses at the gene ends were 5 bases for V and 6 bases for J; bases not matched to a gene: 7. Germline V CDR1 and CDR2: MDHEN, SYDVKM. The CDR3 is 15 amino acids. The CDR3 is CASSIPGQGASEAFF. The CDR3 DNA reads TGTGCCAGCAGTATTCCGGGACAGGGGGCCTCTGAAGCTTTCTTT.

This clonotype has ten or more counts. The chain employs TRBV4-3 and TRBJ2-1; D could derive from TRBD1 or TRBD2 (7 bases each). CDR3 length: 16 residues. Germline-derived CDR1 and CDR2 are LGHNA and YSLEER. V lost 3 bases and J lost 8, with 20 bases in between. CDR3 sequence: CASSQAQGGLSDEQFF. Written as DNA, the CDR3 is TGCGCCAGCAGCCAGGCTCAGGGGGGGCTGAGCGATGAGCAGTTCTTC.

This chain links TRBV25-1 with TRBJ2-1; no definite D call. CDR3 length: 13 amino acids. The V end lost 5 bases, the J end lost 3 bases, and 8 bases lay between the germline ends. Germline V gene sequence: CDR1 MGHDK, CDR2 SYGVNS. Here the CDR3 reads CASSKKGYNEQFF. CDR3 sequence (DNA): TGTGCCAGCAGTAAAAAGGGCTACAATGAGCAGTTCTTC.

This clonotype was seen repeatedly, ten times or more. V and J are TRBV7-6 and TRBJ2-2, with unresolved D. V lost 10 bases and J lost 5, with 11 bases in between. This CDR3 has 12 amino acids. Germline values: CDR1 SGHVS, CDR2 FNYEAQ. CDR3 protein: CATGYWTGELFF. The CDR3 DNA reads as TGTGCCACCGGTTATTGGACCGGGGAGCTGTTTTTT.

In its sample, this clonotype was seen many times. V and J are TRBV27 and TRBJ2-7; 11 bases agree with TRBD1. Germline V lookup: CDR1 MNHEY, CDR2 SMNVEV (reference sequence). The J segment lost 3 bases and the V segment lost 6 bases, leaving 4 bases of the junction unmatched. This CDR3 region has 14 residues. The CDR3 DNA is TGTGCCAGCAGAGGGACAGGGGGGATCTACGAGCAGTACTTC. Protein sequence: CASRGTGGIYEQYF.

This clonotype was detected many times. CDR3 residues: CASSQGPNGAAGELFF. CDR3 nucleotides: TGCGCCAGCAGCCAGGGCCCGAATGGGGCGGCCGGGGAGCTGTTTTTT. The V gene is TRBV4-3, the J gene TRBJ2-2; D is possibly TRBD1 (5 bases). CDR3 length equals 16 residues. V gave up 3 bases and J gave up 6 bases, with 17 bases separating them. Germline-derived CDR1 and CDR2 are LGHNA and YSLEER.

This clonotype was observed a handful of times. J is TRBJ1-1 and V is TRBV4-1; 7 positions match TRBD1. The germline V gene has CDR1 MGHRA and CDR2 YSYEKL. The J segment lost 4 bases and the V segment lost 0 bases, leaving 2 bases of the junction unmatched. There are 14 residues in the CDR3. The DNA for the CDR3 is TGCGCCAGCAGCCAAGAACAGGGGACCACTGAAGCTTTCTTT. It translates to CASSQEQGTTEAFF.

This clonotype has more than one count but fewer than ten. This chain connects TRBV28 to TRBJ2-3; 9 bases are a match to TRBD2. Germline V gene data show CDR1 as MDHEN and CDR2 as SYDVKM. The CDR3 is 15 residues long. The trim removed 7 bases at V and 2 bases at J, leaving 7 bases unmatched. The CDR3 here is CASNSLAGHTDTQYF. DNA for the CDR3: TGTGCCAGCAACTCACTAGCGGGCCACACAGATACGCAGTATTTT.

The chain recombines TRBV18 with TRBJ1-1; D may be TRBD1 (5 bases). The length of the CDR3 is 15 residues. Germline loops: CDR1 KGHSH, CDR2 LQKENI. V dropped 3 bases and J dropped 5 bases, with 16 bases sitting between them. For the CDR3, the DNA is TGTGCCAGCTCACCGGAGAATTCCCCAGGGACTGAAGCTTTCTTT. It is translated as CASSPENSPGTEAFF.